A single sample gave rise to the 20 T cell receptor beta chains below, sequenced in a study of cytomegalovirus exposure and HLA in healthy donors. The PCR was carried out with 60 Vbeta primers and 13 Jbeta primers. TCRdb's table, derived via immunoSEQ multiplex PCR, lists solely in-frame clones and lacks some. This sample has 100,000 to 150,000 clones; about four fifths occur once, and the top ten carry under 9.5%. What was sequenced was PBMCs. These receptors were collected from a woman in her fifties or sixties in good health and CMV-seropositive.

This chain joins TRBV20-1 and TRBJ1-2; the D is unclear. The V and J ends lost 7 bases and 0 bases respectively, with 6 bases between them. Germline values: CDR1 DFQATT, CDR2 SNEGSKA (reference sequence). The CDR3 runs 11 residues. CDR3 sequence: CSVTANYGYTF. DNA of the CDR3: TGCAGTGTAACAGCTAACTATGGCTACACCTTC.

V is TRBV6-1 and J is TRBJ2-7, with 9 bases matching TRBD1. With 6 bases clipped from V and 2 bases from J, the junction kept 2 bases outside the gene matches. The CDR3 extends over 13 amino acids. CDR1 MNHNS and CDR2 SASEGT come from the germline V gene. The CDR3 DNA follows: TGTGCCAGCAGACGACAGGGGGCCTACGAGCAGTACTTC. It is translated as CASRRQGAYEQYF.

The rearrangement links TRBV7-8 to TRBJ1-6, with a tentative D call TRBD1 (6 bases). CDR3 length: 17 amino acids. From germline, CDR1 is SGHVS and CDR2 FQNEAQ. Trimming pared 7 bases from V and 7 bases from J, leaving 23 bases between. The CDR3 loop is CASTPHRVPKGNSPLHF. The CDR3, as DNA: TGTGCCAGCACCCCCCACAGGGTCCCAAAGGGGAATTCACCCCTCCACTTT.

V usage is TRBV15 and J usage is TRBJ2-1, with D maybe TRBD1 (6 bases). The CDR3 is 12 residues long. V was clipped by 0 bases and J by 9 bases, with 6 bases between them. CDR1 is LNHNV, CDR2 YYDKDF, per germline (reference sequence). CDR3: CATSRDRGEQFF. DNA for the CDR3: TGTGCCACCAGCAGAGACAGGGGTGAGCAGTTCTTC.

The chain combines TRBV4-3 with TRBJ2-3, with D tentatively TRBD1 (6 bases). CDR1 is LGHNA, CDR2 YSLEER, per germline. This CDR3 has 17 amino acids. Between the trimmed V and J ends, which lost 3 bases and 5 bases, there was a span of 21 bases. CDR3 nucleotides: TGCGCCAGCAGCCATGTAAGGGACATCCGGCCGAAAGATACGCAGTATTTT. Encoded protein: CASSHVRDIRPKDTQYF.

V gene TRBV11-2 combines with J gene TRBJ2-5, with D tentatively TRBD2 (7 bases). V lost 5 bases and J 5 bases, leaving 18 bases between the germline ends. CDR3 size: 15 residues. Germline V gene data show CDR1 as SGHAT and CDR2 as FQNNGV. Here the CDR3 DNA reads TGTGCCAGCAGCACGGGGAGGGGGGTCAGGGAGACCCAGTACTTC. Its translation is CASSTGRGVRETQYF.

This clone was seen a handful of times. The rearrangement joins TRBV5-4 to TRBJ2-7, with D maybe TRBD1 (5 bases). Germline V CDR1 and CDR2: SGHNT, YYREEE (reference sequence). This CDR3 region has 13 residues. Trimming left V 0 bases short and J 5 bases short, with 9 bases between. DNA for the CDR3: TGTGCCAGCAGCTTGGCGGGCAGGGACGAGCAGTACTTC. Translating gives CASSLAGRDEQYF.

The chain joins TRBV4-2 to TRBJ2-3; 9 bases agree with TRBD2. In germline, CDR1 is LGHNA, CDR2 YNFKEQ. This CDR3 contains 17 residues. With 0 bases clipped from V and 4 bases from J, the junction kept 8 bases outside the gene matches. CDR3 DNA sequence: TGTGCCAGCAGCCAAGAGTACGGTAGCGGGAGTTCAGATACGCAGTATTTT. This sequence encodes CASSQEYGSGSSDTQYF.

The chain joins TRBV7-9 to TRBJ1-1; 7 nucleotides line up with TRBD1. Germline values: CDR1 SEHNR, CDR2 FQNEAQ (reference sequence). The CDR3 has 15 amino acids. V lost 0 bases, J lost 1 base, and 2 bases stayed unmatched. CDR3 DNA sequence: TGTGCCAGCAGCTTAGCGGCAGGGGGGAACACTGAAGCTTTCTTT. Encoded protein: CASSLAAGGNTEAFF.

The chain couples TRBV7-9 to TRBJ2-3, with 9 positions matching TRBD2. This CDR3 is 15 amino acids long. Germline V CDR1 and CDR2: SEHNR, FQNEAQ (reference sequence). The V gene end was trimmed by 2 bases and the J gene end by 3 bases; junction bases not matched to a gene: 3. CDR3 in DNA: TGTGCCAGCAGCTTAAGCGGGGGGCGGACAGATACGCAGTATTTT. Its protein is CASSLSGGRTDTQYF.

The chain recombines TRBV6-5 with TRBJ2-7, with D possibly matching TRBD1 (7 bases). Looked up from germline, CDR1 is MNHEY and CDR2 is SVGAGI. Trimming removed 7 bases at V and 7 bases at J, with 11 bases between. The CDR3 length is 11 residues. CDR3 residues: CASTQGREQYF. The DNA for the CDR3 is TGTGCCAGCACACAGGGGAGGGAGCAGTACTTC.

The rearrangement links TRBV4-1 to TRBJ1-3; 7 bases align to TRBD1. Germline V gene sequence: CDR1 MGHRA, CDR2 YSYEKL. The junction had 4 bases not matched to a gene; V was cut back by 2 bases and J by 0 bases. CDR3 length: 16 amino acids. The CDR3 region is CASSQPGTASGNTIYF. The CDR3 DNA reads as TGCGCCAGCAGCCAACCTGGGACAGCCTCTGGAAACACCATATATTTT.

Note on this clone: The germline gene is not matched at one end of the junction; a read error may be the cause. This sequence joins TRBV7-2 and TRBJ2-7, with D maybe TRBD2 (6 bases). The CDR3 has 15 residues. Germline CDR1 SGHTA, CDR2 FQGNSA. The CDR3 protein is CASTLGAGRGEEQYF. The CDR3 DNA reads TGTGCCAGCACCTTAGGGGCGGGCCGCGGGGAAGAGCAGTACTTC.

This CDR3 reads CASTRSGFQGYGYTF. CDR3 nucleotides: TGTGCCAGCACCCGTTCGGGCTTCCAGGGCTATGGCTACACCTTC. The chain couples TRBV7-2 to TRBJ1-2; the D gene is possibly TRBD1 (5 bases). CDR1 and CDR2 from the germline V gene are SGHTA and FQGNSA. This CDR3 is 15 amino acids long. The ends were cut back, 7 bases at V and 4 bases at J, with 19 bases in the middle.

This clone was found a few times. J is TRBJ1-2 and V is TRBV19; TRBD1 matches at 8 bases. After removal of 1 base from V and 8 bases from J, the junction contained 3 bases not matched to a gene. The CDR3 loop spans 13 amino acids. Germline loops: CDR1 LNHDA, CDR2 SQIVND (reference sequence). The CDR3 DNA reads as TGTGCCAGTAGTATAGGACAGGGGTACGGCTACACCTTC. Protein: CASSIGQGYGYTF.

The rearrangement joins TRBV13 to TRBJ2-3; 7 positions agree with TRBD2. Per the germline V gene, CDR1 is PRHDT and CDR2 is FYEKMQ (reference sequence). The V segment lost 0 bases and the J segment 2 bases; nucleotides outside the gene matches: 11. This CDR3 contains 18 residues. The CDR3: CASSLGVASGYFTDTQYF. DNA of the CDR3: TGTGCCAGCAGCTTAGGTGTGGCTAGCGGATATTTCACAGATACGCAGTATTTT.

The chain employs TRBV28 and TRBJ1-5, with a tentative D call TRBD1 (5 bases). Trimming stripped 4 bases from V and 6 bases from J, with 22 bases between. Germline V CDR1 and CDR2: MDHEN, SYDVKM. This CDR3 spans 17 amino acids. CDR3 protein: CASSWLRDSLSSQPQHF. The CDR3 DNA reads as TGTGCCAGCAGTTGGCTCAGGGATTCCCTGAGTAGTCAGCCCCAGCATTTT.

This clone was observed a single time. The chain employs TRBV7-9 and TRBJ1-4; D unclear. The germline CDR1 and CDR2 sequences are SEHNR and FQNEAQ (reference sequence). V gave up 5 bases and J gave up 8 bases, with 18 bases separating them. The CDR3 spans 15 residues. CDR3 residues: CASSLGRRRGEKLFF. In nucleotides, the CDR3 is TGTGCCAGCAGCCTCGGACGGCGTCGAGGGGAAAAACTGTTTTTT.

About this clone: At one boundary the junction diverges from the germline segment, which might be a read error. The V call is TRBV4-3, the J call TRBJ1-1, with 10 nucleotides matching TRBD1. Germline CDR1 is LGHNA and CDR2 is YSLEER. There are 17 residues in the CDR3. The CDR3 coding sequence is TGCGCCAGCAGACAAGTGCGGACAGGGGGGAAGTCGACTGAAGCTTTCTTT. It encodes CASRQVRTGGKSTEAFF.

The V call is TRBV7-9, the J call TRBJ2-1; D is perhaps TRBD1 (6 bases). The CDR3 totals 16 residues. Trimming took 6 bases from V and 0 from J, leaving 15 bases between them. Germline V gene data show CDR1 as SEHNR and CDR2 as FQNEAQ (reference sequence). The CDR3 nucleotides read TGTGCCAGCAGAAGCGGTGCAGGGGTCTCCTACAATGAGCAGTTCTTC. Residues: CASRSGAGVSYNEQFF.